This T cell receptor (delta chain) derives from a study of γδ T cells in repeated Plasmodium falciparum infection. Vgamma9/Vdelta2+ and Vdelta2-negative gammadelta T cells were flow-sorted from PBMC for bulk sequencing. TCRdb redid clone calling on the multiplex PCR reads using CATT. The sample lists approximately 93,000 delta-chain clones; 0.98% were seen once. V lost 3 bases to trimming and J lost 0 bases; unmatched junction nucleotides: 10. The germline CDR1 and CDR2 sequences are GEAIGNYY and EKD. There are 18 residues in the CDR3. Study results and limitations: In Vdelta2-negative, largely Vdelta1+, gammadelta repertoires, repeated controlled infections appeared to drive clonal selection waves.

By sample share, this clone is medium-sized. What it binds is not known. Other DNA sequences from this sample encode an identical CDR3 as well. The sequenced sample was gamma-delta T cells from blood. The receptor's source is a pool of human donors (malaria-infected and uninfected, not separated). This sequence joins TRDV2 and TRDJ1; 12 bases are a match to TRDD3. The CDR3 coding sequence is TGTGCCTGTGACCCATTACTGGGGGATACCCCGTACACCGATAAACTCATCTTT. Encoded protein: CACDPLLGDTPYTDKLIF.